This T cell receptor beta chain was sequenced during a study of T cell responses to AZD1222 COVID-19 vaccine (dated by TCRdb to the early 2020s). Context from the whole study: AZD1222 recipients whose second dose came at about 4 weeks and those whose second dose came at about 12 weeks were combined into one group, since spike-specific TCR depth and breadth did not differ between the two schedules. TCR sequencing was performed for more than 230 trial participants, of whom roughly 200 were given two doses of AZD1222 and some 26 were given two doses of MenACWY control vaccine. Trial participants were enrolled by age into subgroups of 18-55, 56-69 and 70-plus years, and around 150, 29 and 61 TCR-sequenced participants, respectively, were included in these subgroups. Study-level results and caveats: Conclusions about previously exposed vaccinees are limited, since just five or six AZD1222 recipients were seropositive for SARS-CoV-2 at baseline. After two AZD1222 doses, spike-specific TCR breadth and depth were significantly higher than at day 0 and than in MenACWY recipients. The 56-69-year group was small, and its depth increase did not reach significance, likely because of low power. No day 14 peak-response samples were available, so repertoires were characterized only after the peak T cell response. Epitopes outside the regions mutated in the B.1.351 and B.1.1.7 variants were reportedly recognized by nearly half of the unique spike-specific TCRs. The whole spike protein was spanned by vaccine-associated CD4 TCRs, and dominant responses were seen in regions 160-218 and 743-854. Participants were mostly white British, with more females than males. The authors suggested clonal diversity may have been underestimated.

Note on this clone: Its antigen specificity is not known. No much larger clonotype is one base removed from it; base qualities were not supplied.

The CDR3 regions of human TCRbeta chains were subjected to immunosequencing. The paper's data handling went like this. Repertoire TCRs were checked for matches against a reference library of SARS-CoV-2-specific TCRs that had been generated using the MIRA antigen-specificity platform. Breadth meant the fraction of unique TCRs that were SARS-CoV-2-associated, whereas depth meant the fraction of total T cells that were SARS-CoV-2-associated. Using the MIRA data, every spike-specific TCR was mapped to the spike region that the TCR reacted to and assigned to either a CD4 or a CD8 class. Log10-transformed breadth and depth values were compared by one-way ANOVA with Sidak's multiple comparisons tests. TCRdb retrieved this table from immuneACCESS and kept in-frame rearrangements only. Not all clones are present; in checked studies, unresolved V genes account for under half, and no reason is known for the remainder. The V and J calls and clone size were taken over from that table, and D and trimming were inferred from the DNA. This sample gives some 150,000 clones in total; around 90% of them show up just once. The ten largest clones take up 1.5% to 2% of the sample.

The time point label corresponds to: baseline before first vaccination. The vaccinee samples were drawn from two UK trials, COV001 and COV002, one of which was a single-blind randomized controlled phase 2/3 trial testing AZD1222 (ChAdOx1 nCoV-19) in healthy adults. For TCRbeta chain sequencing, PBMC samples were collected from trial participants at day 0 and at day 28 after the second dose. The cysteine opens and the phenylalanine closes a CDR3 of 12 amino acids. Only CDR3 DNA remains: 36 bases, in frame from the first base. V was cut back by 2 bases and J by 7 bases, leaving a gap of 5 bases between them. The CDR1 and CDR2 encoded by the germline V gene are MNHEY and SVGAGI.

The chain is made from TRBV6-5 and TRBJ2-2; TRBD2 is a possible D gene, resting on 5 matching bases. This TCR derives from an adult in good health. The specimen was peripheral blood, collected on day 0 of AZD1222 vaccination. CDR3 region: CASSYAGGELFF. In nucleotide form, the sequence is TGTGCCAGCAGTTACGCGGGCGGGGAGCTGTTTTTT.